This T cell receptor (beta chain) was recovered during a study of blood T cell repertoires in COVID-19. As for the study in general: The United States, Italy and Spain supplied acute and convalescent COVID-19 samples. T cells, B-cell-depleted T cells, or PBMCs supplied cDNA or gDNA.

Germline CDR1 is GTSNPN and CDR2 is SVGIG (reference sequence). V dropped 4 bases and J dropped 1; count of bases not matched to a gene: 8. There are 16 residues in the CDR3. In the source study's methods: The assay estimated nucleated cells by amplifying reference gene primers. Only in-frame clones appear in the TCRdb table, and some are missing; sequencing was by immunoSEQ multiplex PCR. The V and J calls and clone size come from that table; D and trimming were worked out from the DNA. The sample yields fewer than 80,000 clones, 79% seen once. The sequence was collected from a woman of 80 years or more with active or convalescent COVID-19. The chain couples TRBV30 to TRBJ2-3; 10 bases are shared with TRBD2. Sequencing was performed on peripheral blood. The CDR3 DNA reads as TGTGCCTGGAATATGGGACTAGCGAGTGGCACAGATACGCAGTATTTT. Its protein is CAWNMGLASGTDTQYF.